A selection of T cell receptor beta chains follows, all from one sample in a study of blood T cell repertoires in COVID-19. The method was immunoSEQ multiplex PCR; TCRdb's version includes in-frame clones alone and lacks a portion of them. The sample contains roughly 30,000 clones, about 79% of which appear only once. Sequenced sample: peripheral blood. These TCRs come from a human donor in a cohort sampled during active COVID-19. Both conserved end residues are part of each CDR3. Each record gives: V gene, clone size, J gene, D gene, CDR3 protein, CDR3 DNA. A D gene is named only where the DNA matches it firmly. For some rows the clone size is stated as once, few or many, or as a class when expanded; others skip it.

V gene: TRBV6-6; clone size: NA; J gene: TRBJ1-5; D gene: TRBD1; CDR3 protein: CASSPDRGYSNQPQHF; CDR3 DNA: TGTGCCAGCAGCCCGGACAGGGGATATAGCAATCAGCCCCAGCATTTT
V gene: TRBV18; clone size: NA; J gene: TRBJ2-7; D gene: TRBD1; CDR3 protein: CASSLPGTESYEQYF; CDR3 DNA: TGTGCCAGCTCACTTCCCGGGACAGAGTCCTACGAGCAGTACTTC
V gene: TRBV5-1; clone size: NA; J gene: TRBJ2-5; D gene: NA; CDR3 protein: CASSLEGSGETQYF; CDR3 DNA: TGCGCCAGCAGCTTGGAGGGGTCCGGTGAGACCCAGTACTTC
V gene: TRBV18; clone size: NA; J gene: TRBJ1-6; D gene: NA; CDR3 protein: CASSLTGYYNSPLHF; CDR3 DNA: TGTGCCAGCTCACTTACAGGGTACTATAATTCACCCCTCCACTTT
V gene: TRBV5-6; clone size: NA; J gene: TRBJ2-3; D gene: TRBD1; CDR3 protein: CASSLVGQGRDTQYF; CDR3 DNA: TGTGCCAGCAGCTTGGTGGGACAGGGTAGAGATACGCAGTATTTT
V gene: TRBV7-6; clone size: NA; J gene: TRBJ2-2; D gene: NA; CDR3 protein: CASSLGGNTGELFF; CDR3 DNA: TGTGCCAGCAGCTTAGGAGGAAACACCGGGGAGCTGTTTTTT
V gene: TRBV27; clone size: NA; J gene: TRBJ1-1; D gene: NA; CDR3 protein: CASRKTGFTEAFF; CDR3 DNA: TGTGCCAGCAGGAAAACGGGGTTCACTGAAGCTTTCTTT
V gene: TRBV7-6; clone size: NA; J gene: TRBJ1-1; D gene: TRBD1; CDR3 protein: CASSTQGVGNTEAFF; CDR3 DNA: TGTGCCAGCAGCACACAGGGGGTCGGGAACACTGAAGCTTTCTTT
V gene: TRBV5-1; clone size: NA; J gene: TRBJ2-7; D gene: NA; CDR3 protein: CASSPGRVEYEQYF; CDR3 DNA: TGCGCCAGCAGCCCGGGCAGGGTGGAATACGAGCAGTACTTC
V gene: TRBV4-1; clone size: NA; J gene: TRBJ2-2; D gene: NA; CDR3 protein: CASSQERTRVGGELFF; CDR3 DNA: TGCGCCAGCAGCCAAGAACGAACCAGGGTGGGCGGGGAGCTGTTTTTT
V gene: TRBV6-1; clone size: NA; J gene: TRBJ1-2; D gene: TRBD1; CDR3 protein: CASSETPHRGEGYTF; CDR3 DNA: TGTGCCAGCAGTGAAACCCCACACAGGGGAGAAGGCTACACCTTC
V gene: TRBV5-1; clone size: NA; J gene: TRBJ2-4; D gene: NA; CDR3 protein: CASSFQGNPAKNIQYF; CDR3 DNA: TGCGCCAGCAGTTTCCAGGGGAATCCGGCCAAAAACATTCAGTACTTC
V gene: TRBV4-3; clone size: NA; J gene: TRBJ1-1; D gene: NA; CDR3 protein: CASSQETLTEAFF; CDR3 DNA: TGCGCCAGCAGCCAAGAAACTCTCACTGAAGCTTTCTTT
V gene: TRBV11-3; clone size: NA; J gene: TRBJ2-2; D gene: TRBD1; CDR3 protein: CASSWGDRGPGELFF; CDR3 DNA: TGTGCCAGCAGCTGGGGGGACAGGGGGCCCGGGGAGCTGTTTTTT
V gene: TRBV28; clone size: NA; J gene: TRBJ1-4; D gene: NA; CDR3 protein: CASSLLAEIEKLFF; CDR3 DNA: TGTGCCAGCAGTTTGTTGGCTGAAATAGAAAAACTGTTTTTT
V gene: TRBV28; clone size: NA; J gene: TRBJ1-2; D gene: NA; CDR3 protein: CASGDRLSGYTF; CDR3 DNA: TGTGCCAGCGGAGACAGGCTGAGTGGCTACACCTTC
V gene: TRBV11-3; clone size: NA; J gene: TRBJ1-5; D gene: NA; CDR3 protein: CARANQPQHF; CDR3 DNA: TGTGCCAGGGCCAATCAGCCCCAGCATTTT
V gene: TRBV6-5; clone size: NA; J gene: TRBJ2-7; D gene: NA; CDR3 protein: CASSSRGHEQYF; CDR3 DNA: TGTGCCAGCAGTTCGCGAGGGCACGAGCAGTACTTC
V gene: TRBV5-1; clone size: once; J gene: TRBJ1-6; D gene: TRBD1; CDR3 protein: CASSIHPGTGFNSPLHF; CDR3 DNA: TGCGCCAGCAGCATTCACCCCGGGACAGGGTTCAATTCACCCCTCCACTTT
V gene: TRBV18; clone size: NA; J gene: TRBJ1-6; D gene: NA; CDR3 protein: CASSYRLSSYNSPLHF; CDR3 DNA: TGTGCCAGCTCATACCGCCTGAGCTCCTATAATTCACCCCTCCACTTT
V gene: TRBV10-1; clone size: NA; J gene: TRBJ1-1; D gene: TRBD1; CDR3 protein: CASSWDRDTEAFF; CDR3 DNA: TGCGCCAGCAGTTGGGACAGAGACACTGAAGCTTTCTTT
V gene: TRBV7-2; clone size: NA; J gene: TRBJ1-1; D gene: NA; CDR3 protein: CASSPMGRSLGGTTEAFF; CDR3 DNA: TGTGCCAGCAGCCCAATGGGGCGCAGTTTGGGGGGTACGACTGAAGCTTTCTTT
V gene: TRBV5-4; clone size: NA; J gene: TRBJ1-4; D gene: TRBD1; CDR3 protein: CASSQQGAEKLFF; CDR3 DNA: TGTGCCAGCAGCCAACAGGGGGCGGAAAAACTGTTTTTT
V gene: TRBV15; clone size: NA; J gene: TRBJ1-2; D gene: NA; CDR3 protein: CATSTENSYGYTF; CDR3 DNA: TGTGCCACCAGCACAGAGAATAGTTATGGCTACACCTTC
V gene: TRBV10-3; clone size: NA; J gene: TRBJ1-5; D gene: NA; CDR3 protein: CAISERTREPQHF; CDR3 DNA: TGTGCCATCAGTGAGAGAACGCGGGAGCCCCAGCATTTT
V gene: TRBV7-2; clone size: NA; J gene: TRBJ2-5; D gene: TRBD2; CDR3 protein: CASSLERGGAMETQYF; CDR3 DNA: TGTGCCAGCAGCTTAGAACGCGGGGGGGCCATGGAGACCCAGTACTTC